This is a list of T cell receptor beta chains from one sample in a study of shared clonotypes between healthy human individuals. Method: immunoSEQ multiplex PCR; TCRdb's copy keeps in-frame clones and lacks some. The sample lists 850,000 to 1,100,000 clones; 77% were seen once. Material: memory CD4+ T cells from PBMCs. The receptor source for this set is a young man in good health. Some clones in this sample may be carry-over from other donors' samples. Both conserved end residues are part of each CDR3. Fields, in order: clone size, V gene, D gene, J gene, CDR3 protein, CDR3 DNA. D genes are given only for firm matches. Expanded clones get a size class; other rows say once, few or many, or leave the size out.

>once|TRBV19|NA|TRBJ2-3
CASSSAGGTDTQYF
TGTGCCAGTAGCAGCGCTGGGGGGACAGATACGCAGTATTTT
>NA|TRBV30|TRBD1|TRBJ1-1
CACPGQGDTEAFF
TGTGCCTGCCCGGGACAGGGGGACACTGAAGCTTTCTTT
>NA|TRBV6-5|TRBD1|TRBJ2-3
CASSQRDRQDTQYF
TGTGCCAGCAGTCAAAGGGACAGACAGGATACGCAGTATTTT
>NA|TRBV10-3|NA|TRBJ2-1
CAISGTLLNEQFF
TGTGCCATCAGCGGGACGCTCCTGAATGAGCAGTTCTTC
>NA|TRBV30|NA|TRBJ2-3
CAWSVQGEDTDTQYF
TGTGCCTGGAGTGTCCAGGGAGAGGACACAGATACGCAGTATTTT
>NA|TRBV7-2|TRBD2|TRBJ2-1
CASSWGLASSEQFF
TGTGCCAGCAGCTGGGGACTAGCATCCAGTGAGCAGTTCTTC
>few|TRBV5-1|NA|TRBJ1-1
CASSLELNTEAFF
TGCGCCAGCAGCTTAGAGTTGAACACTGAAGCTTTCTTT
>NA|TRBV11-2|TRBD2|TRBJ2-7
CASRSLAGGNEQYF
TGTGCCAGCAGATCTCTAGCGGGAGGGAACGAGCAGTACTTC
>NA|TRBV18|NA|TRBJ1-5
CASSPSSNQPQHF
TGTGCCAGCTCACCATCTAGCAATCAGCCCCAGCATTTT
>NA|TRBV28|NA|TRBJ2-1
CGCGGTYNEQFF
TGTGGTTGTGGGGGAACCTACAATGAGCAGTTCTTC
>NA|TRBV5-4|NA|TRBJ1-1
CASSQTGYSTEAFF
TGTGCCAGCAGCCAGACAGGTTACAGCACTGAAGCTTTCTTT
>NA|TRBV4-2|NA|TRBJ2-5
CASSQDTTSGIQETQYF
TGTGCCAGCAGCCAAGATACCACCTCCGGGATCCAAGAGACCCAGTACTTC
>NA|TRBV6-5|NA|TRBJ1-2
CASSIQGGINYGYTF
TGTGCCAGCAGTATACAGGGAGGGATTAACTATGGCTACACCTTC
>once|TRBV9|TRBD2|TRBJ2-1
CASSVGGTSANEQFF
TGTGCCAGCAGCGTAGGAGGGACTAGCGCCAATGAGCAGTTCTTC
>NA|TRBV18|NA|TRBJ2-5
CASSPRSQAVQETQYF
TGTGCCAGCTCACCACGTAGTCAGGCAGTACAAGAGACCCAGTACTTC
>NA|TRBV5-1|NA|TRBJ2-7
CASSPGGHYEQYF
TGCGCCAGCAGCCCTGGAGGGCACTACGAGCAGTACTTC
>NA|TRBV30|TRBD1|TRBJ2-7
CAWRETGPYEQYF
TGTGCCTGGAGGGAGACAGGGCCCTACGAGCAGTACTTC
>NA|TRBV18|NA|TRBJ2-5
CASSPRTSPSGQYF
TGTGCCAGCTCACCAAGGACAAGCCCCAGTGGCCAGTACTTC
>few|TRBV30|NA|TRBJ2-5
CAWTGRRGETQYF
TGTGCCTGGACCGGTCGCCGCGGGGAGACCCAGTACTTC
>NA|TRBV18|NA|TRBJ2-3
CASSRFRDTDTQYF
TGTGCCAGCTCACGTTTCCGGGACACAGATACGCAGTATTTT
>NA|TRBV5-8|NA|TRBJ2-7
CASSLGAYGGAKGYEQYF
TGTGCCAGCAGCTTGGGGGCTTATGGGGGCGCGAAGGGCTACGAGCAGTACTTC
>NA|TRBV7-2|NA|TRBJ2-1
CASSLGGSAYNEQFF
TGTGCCAGCAGCTTAGGGGGGTCAGCCTACAATGAGCAGTTCTTC
>few|TRBV6-1|TRBD1|TRBJ1-5
CASSEVDRGSSQPQHF
TGTGCCAGCAGTGAAGTTGACAGGGGATCATCTCAGCCCCAGCATTTT
>NA|TRBV5-5|NA|TRBJ1-4
CASSPGTNNEKLFF
TGTGCCAGCAGCCCCGGGACAAACAATGAAAAACTGTTTTTT
>NA|TRBV6-1|TRBD1|TRBJ2-5
CASSEPTGGGETQYF
TGTGCCAGCAGTGAGCCGACAGGGGGCGGGGAGACCCAGTACTTC
>many|TRBV15|NA|TRBJ2-7
CATSREVLREQYF
TGTGCCACCAGCAGAGAGGTTTTGCGGGAGCAGTACTTC
>NA|TRBV19|NA|TRBJ1-5
CASSNTIYSNQPQHF
TGTGCCAGTAGTAATACAATTTATAGCAATCAGCCCCAGCATTTT
>once|TRBV19|NA|TRBJ1-5
CASSPTQVSNQPQHF
TGTGCCAGTAGTCCGACGCAGGTTAGCAATCAGCCCCAGCATTTT
>few|TRBV6-5|NA|TRBJ1-2
CASSPRDYYGYTF
TGTGCCAGCAGTCCCCGGGACTACTATGGCTACACCTTC
>once|TRBV19|NA|TRBJ2-6
CASSSTWGASGANVLTF
TGTGCCAGTAGTTCCACCTGGGGTGCTTCTGGGGCCAACGTCCTGACTTTC
>NA|TRBV28|NA|TRBJ1-2
CASSYIRGYTF
TGTGCCAGCAGTTACATCAGGGGCTACACCTTC
>NA|TRBV5-1|NA|TRBJ1-1
CASSLGTMDTEAFF
TGCGCCAGCAGCCTAGGGACAATGGACACTGAAGCTTTCTTT
>NA|TRBV6-1|NA|TRBJ2-7
CASSDPGQSYEQYF
TGTGCCAGCAGCGATCCGGGACAATCCTACGAGCAGTACTTC
>NA|TRBV9|NA|TRBJ2-3
CASSVGTRGDTQYF
TGTGCCAGCAGCGTAGGTACGAGGGGAGATACGCAGTATTTT
>NA|TRBV2|NA|TRBJ2-2
CASRDLGRNTGELFF
TGTGCCAGCAGGGACTTGGGGAGGAACACCGGGGAGCTGTTTTTT
>NA|TRBV6-1|NA|TRBJ1-4
CASSVNYNEKLFF
TGTGCCAGCAGTGTTAACTACAATGAAAAACTGTTTTTT
>NA|TRBV5-1|TRBD1|TRBJ1-1
CASSLTGVNTEAFF
TGCGCCAGCAGCTTGACAGGGGTTAACACTGAAGCTTTCTTT
>NA|TRBV19|NA|TRBJ2-3
CASSRPGTDTQYF
TGTGCCAGTAGTCGTCCAGGCACAGATACGCAGTATTTT
>NA|TRBV6-6|TRBD1|TRBJ2-7
CASSPRQGADEQYF
TGTGCCAGCAGTCCTAGACAGGGGGCGGACGAGCAGTACTTC
>once|TRBV2|NA|TRBJ1-1
CASSPTGNTEAFF
TGTGCCAGCAGCCCTACAGGGAACACTGAAGCTTTCTTT
>NA|TRBV30|NA|TRBJ2-2
CAWGRARQHTGELFF
TGTGCCTGGGGAAGGGCGCGGCAGCACACCGGGGAGCTGTTTTTT
>NA|TRBV30|TRBD1|TRBJ1-5
CAWSKTGGGNQPQHF
TGTGCCTGGAGTAAGACAGGGGGTGGCAATCAGCCCCAGCATTTT
>NA|TRBV27|TRBD1|TRBJ1-4
CASADRGAQEKLFF
TGTGCCAGCGCGGACAGGGGGGCGCAGGAAAAACTGTTTTTT
>NA|TRBV7-2|NA|TRBJ2-3
CASSLIRDTQYF
TGTGCCAGCAGCTTAATCAGGGATACGCAGTATTTT